This T cell receptor (beta chain) was captured by sequencing in a study of blood T cell repertoires in COVID-19. All enrollees were about 18 to 100 years old and from roughly 22 US areas. The CDR3 spans 14 residues. Germline loops: CDR1 ENHRY, CDR2 SYGVKD. V was trimmed by 4 bases and J by 0 bases, leaving 6 bases between them. Sequencing used immunoSEQ multiplex PCR; TCRdb keeps in-frame clones, though not all of them. The table lists approximately 260,000 clones, roughly 87% of them singletons, with about 6% in the top ten. This sequence joins TRBV10-3 and TRBJ1-4; D remains ambiguous. The sample taken for sequencing was PBMCs or T cells enriched from blood (not recorded which). The TCR comes from a woman aged 25 to 39 with acute COVID-19. The DNA for the CDR3 is TGTGCCATCAGTGGGAGTGCAACTAATGAAAAACTGTTTTTT. Amino acids: CAISGSATNEKLFF.